Below are 11 T cell receptor beta chains sequenced from a single sample in a study of OX40 agonist ivuxolimab in advanced cancers. Assay: immunoSEQ multiplex PCR; the TCRdb copy retains only in-frame clones and omits some. The sample shows about 40,000 clones, around 89% of them seen only once. The sequencing used CD4+ or CD8+ T cells sorted from blood, collected in a trial of the OX40 agonist ivuxolimab. These receptors were collected from an adult with an advanced solid tumor such as melanoma, head and neck, liver or kidney cancer.

The chain has TRBV11-2 and TRBJ2-3; tentatively, D is TRBD2 (5 bases). Germline CDR1 reads SGHAT; CDR2 reads FQNNGV. Trimming took 3 bases from V and 5 from J, leaving 21 bases between them. The CDR3 extends over 17 amino acids. The CDR3 region has the DNA TGTGCCAGCAGCTTTTATGAGGAGGCGAGGCCACGAGATACGCAGTATTTT. Encoded protein: CASSFYEEARPRDTQYF.

The chain employs TRBV23-1 and TRBJ2-3; 9 nucleotides match TRBD2. TRBV23-1 is annotated as an ORF whose role is uncertain. The CDR3 contains 21 residues. With 0 bases clipped from V and 2 bases from J, the junction kept 18 bases outside the gene matches. CDR3 coding DNA: TGCGCCAGCAGTCAATCCGCGTCGGTAGCGGGAGCCCCGTGGACCACAGATACGCAGTATTTT. Translating gives CASSQSASVAGAPWTTDTQYF.

The chain couples TRBV4-1 to TRBJ2-7, with 7 bases lining up with TRBD2. The CDR3 extends over 15 amino acids. V shed 4 bases and J 3 bases; nucleotides not matched to a gene: 9. CDR1 and CDR2 (germline): MGHRA, YSYEKL. CDR3: CASSPSALADYEQYF. The CDR3 DNA sequence: TGCGCCAGCAGCCCTTCGGCGCTAGCGGACTACGAGCAGTACTTC.

This clone was counted many times. In the same sample, other DNA sequences code for this CDR3. The chain is built from TRBV30 and TRBJ1-1; D ambiguous. This CDR3 comprises 12 residues. Germline V gene lookup returns CDR1 GTSNPN and CDR2 SVGIG (reference sequence). Deletions cut 2 bases from V and 1 base from J, with 5 bases between. CDR3 in amino acids: CAWSLGNTEAFF. DNA of the CDR3: TGTGCCTGGAGTCTGGGGAACACTGAAGCTTTCTTT.

The V gene is TRBV19, the J gene TRBJ2-1; D ambiguous. This CDR3 is 15 amino acids long. Per the germline V gene, CDR1 is LNHDA and CDR2 is SQIVND (reference sequence). Trimming pared 1 base from V and 1 base from J, leaving 8 bases between. CDR3 nucleotide sequence: TGTGCCAGTAGTATAGGCCACGTTTCCTACAATGAGCAGTTCTTC. Protein sequence: CASSIGHVSYNEQFF.

The chain has TRBV27 and TRBJ2-3, with a tentative D call TRBD2 (6 bases). The V and J ends lost 8 bases and 2 bases respectively, with 11 bases between them. This CDR3 region has 13 residues. The V gene's germline CDR1 is MNHEY and CDR2 SMNVEV (reference sequence). The CDR3 region has the DNA TGTGCCAGCCGCCGACTAGACACAGATACGCAGTATTTT. Amino acids: CASRRLDTDTQYF.

The chain recombines TRBV29-1 with TRBJ1-1; D remains ambiguous. The CDR3 runs 11 residues. Deletions cut 3 bases from V and 4 bases from J, with 6 bases between. CDR1 is SQVTM and CDR2 is ANQGSEA in the germline V gene. CDR3 amino acids: CSVELGTEAFF. In DNA, the CDR3 is TGCAGCGTTGAGCTGGGCACTGAAGCTTTCTTT.

The rearrangement joins TRBV21-1 to TRBJ2-1; the D segment call TRBD2 is taken from the table without a DNA check. TRBV21-1 is reported as a pseudogene. The CDR3 extends over 14 amino acids. CDR3 region: CASIAVSSYNEQFF. Here the CDR3 DNA reads TGTGCCAGCATAGCGGTTAGCTCCTACAATGAGCAGTTCTTC.

The gene calls are TRBV27 and TRBJ1-6; 7 positions match TRBD1. There are 14 residues in the CDR3. The J segment lost 7 bases and the V segment lost 7 bases, leaving 7 bases of the junction unmatched. The germline V gene has CDR1 MNHEY and CDR2 SMNVEV (reference sequence). CDR3 nucleotides: TGTGCCAGCACTTCGGGACAGTCCAATTCACCCCTCCACTTT. Protein sequence: CASTSGQSNSPLHF.

The V and J genes are TRBV7-6 and TRBJ2-7; D might be TRBD1 (6 bases). V was clipped by 5 bases and J by 6 bases, with 23 bases between them. The germline V gene has CDR1 SGHVS and CDR2 FNYEAQ. This CDR3 comprises 16 residues. CDR3 nucleotide sequence: TGTGCCAGCAGCCAGGATCAGGGGATGGGGTCTCGCGAGCAGTACTTC. Amino acids: CASSQDQGMGSREQYF.

This chain links TRBV11-1 with TRBJ2-7; D gene unclear. The CDR3 spans 15 residues. Trimming left V 1 base short and J 7 bases short, with 17 bases between. From germline, CDR1 is SGHAT and CDR2 FQDESV (reference sequence). The CDR3 here is CASSLVAGGPWEQYF. The DNA of the CDR3 is TGTGCCAGCAGCTTAGTAGCCGGTGGGCCGTGGGAGCAGTACTTC.